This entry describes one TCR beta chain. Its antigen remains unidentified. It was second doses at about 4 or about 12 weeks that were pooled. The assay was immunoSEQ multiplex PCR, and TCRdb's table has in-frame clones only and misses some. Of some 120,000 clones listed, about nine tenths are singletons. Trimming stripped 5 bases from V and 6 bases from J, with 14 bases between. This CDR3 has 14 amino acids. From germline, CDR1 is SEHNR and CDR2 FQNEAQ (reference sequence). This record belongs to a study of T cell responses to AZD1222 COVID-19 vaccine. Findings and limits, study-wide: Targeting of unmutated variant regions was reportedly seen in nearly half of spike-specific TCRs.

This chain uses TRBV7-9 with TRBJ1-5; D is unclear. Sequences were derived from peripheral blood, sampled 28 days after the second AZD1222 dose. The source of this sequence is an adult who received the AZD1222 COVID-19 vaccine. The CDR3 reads CASSLMGLGQPQHF. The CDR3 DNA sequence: TGTGCCAGCAGCCTGATGGGTTTGGGTCAGCCCCAGCATTTT.